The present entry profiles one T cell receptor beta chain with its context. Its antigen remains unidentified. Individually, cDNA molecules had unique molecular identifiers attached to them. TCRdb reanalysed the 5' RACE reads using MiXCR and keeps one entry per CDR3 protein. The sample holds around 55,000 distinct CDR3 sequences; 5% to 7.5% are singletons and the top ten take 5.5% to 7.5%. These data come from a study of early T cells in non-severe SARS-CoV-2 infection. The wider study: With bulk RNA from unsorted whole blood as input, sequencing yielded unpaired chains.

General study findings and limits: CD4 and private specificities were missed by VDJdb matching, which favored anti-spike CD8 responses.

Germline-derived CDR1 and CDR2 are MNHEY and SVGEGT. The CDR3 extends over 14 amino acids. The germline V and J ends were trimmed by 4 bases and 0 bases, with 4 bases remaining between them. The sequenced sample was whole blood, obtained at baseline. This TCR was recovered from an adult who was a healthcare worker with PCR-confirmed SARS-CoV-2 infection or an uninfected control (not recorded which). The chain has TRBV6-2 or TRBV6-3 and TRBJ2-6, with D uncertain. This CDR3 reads CASSSHSGANVLTF. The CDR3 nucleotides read TGTGCCAGCAGTTCCCACTCTGGGGCCAACGTCCTGACTTTC.